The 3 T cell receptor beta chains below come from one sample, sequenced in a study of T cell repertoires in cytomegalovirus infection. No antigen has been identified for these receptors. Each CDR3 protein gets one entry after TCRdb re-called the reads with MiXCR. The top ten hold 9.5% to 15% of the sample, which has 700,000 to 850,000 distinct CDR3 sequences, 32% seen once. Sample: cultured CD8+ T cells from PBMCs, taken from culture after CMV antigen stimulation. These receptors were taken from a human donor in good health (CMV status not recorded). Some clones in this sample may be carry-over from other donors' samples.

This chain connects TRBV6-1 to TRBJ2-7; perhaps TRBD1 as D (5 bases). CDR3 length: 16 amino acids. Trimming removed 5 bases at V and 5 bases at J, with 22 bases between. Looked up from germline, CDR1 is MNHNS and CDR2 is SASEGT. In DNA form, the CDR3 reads TGTGCCAGCAGTTCCCCTCGACAGTCCGCCACTAACGAGCAGTACGTC. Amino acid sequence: CASSSPRQSATNEQYV.

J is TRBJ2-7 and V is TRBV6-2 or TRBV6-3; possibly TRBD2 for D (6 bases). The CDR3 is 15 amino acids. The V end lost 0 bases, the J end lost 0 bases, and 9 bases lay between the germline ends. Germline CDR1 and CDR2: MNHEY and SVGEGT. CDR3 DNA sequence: TGTGCCAGCAGTTACTCGGGCGGGGCCTCCTACGAGCAGTACGTC. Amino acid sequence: CASSYSGGASYEQYV.

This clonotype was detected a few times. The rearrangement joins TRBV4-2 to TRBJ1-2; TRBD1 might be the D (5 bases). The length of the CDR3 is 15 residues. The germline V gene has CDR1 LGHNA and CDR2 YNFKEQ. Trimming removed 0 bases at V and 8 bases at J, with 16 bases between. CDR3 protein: CASSQELGVEEGYTF. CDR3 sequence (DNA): TGTGCCAGCAGCCAAGAACTAGGGGTTGAGGAAGGCTACACCTTC.